This TCR beta chain derives from a study of Graves' ophthalmopathy and Graves' hyperthyroidism. In this sample, this clonotype turned up many times. Antigen specificity is unknown. Study-wide results and caveats: Most expanded clonotypes in thyroid above 0.001 frequency also showed up in blood.

RNA transcripts were the source from which TCR beta CDR3 regions were amplified. First-round RT-PCR employed HTBI primers, with a second-round multiplex PCR after it. TCRdb processed the multiplex PCR reads anew with MiXCR; each CDR3 protein has one entry. The sample has around 400,000 distinct CDR3 sequences; 21% are singletons. Germline values: CDR1 MDHEN, CDR2 SYDVKM. V gave up 7 bases and J gave up 5 bases, with 23 bases separating them. The CDR3 extends over 16 amino acids. The sample taken for sequencing was peripheral blood. The sequence was obtained from a woman aged 18 to 35 with stable Graves' hyperthyroidism. The chain employs TRBV28 and TRBJ1-1; tentative D call: TRBD1 (6 bases). The CDR3 is CASTPPLGGGGTEAFF. CDR3 DNA: TGTGCCAGCACTCCACCCTTGGGGGGGGGCGGTACTGAAGCTTTCTTT.